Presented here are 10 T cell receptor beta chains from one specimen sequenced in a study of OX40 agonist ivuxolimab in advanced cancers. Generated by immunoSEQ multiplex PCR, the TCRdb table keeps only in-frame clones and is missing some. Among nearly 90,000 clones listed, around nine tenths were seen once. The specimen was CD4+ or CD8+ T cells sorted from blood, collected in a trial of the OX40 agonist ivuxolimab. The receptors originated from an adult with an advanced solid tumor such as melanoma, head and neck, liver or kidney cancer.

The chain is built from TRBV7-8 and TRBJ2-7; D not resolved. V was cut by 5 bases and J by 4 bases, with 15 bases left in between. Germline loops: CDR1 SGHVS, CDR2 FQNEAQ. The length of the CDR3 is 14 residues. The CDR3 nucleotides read TGTGCCAGCAGCCGCCTCCCAGGCTTATACGAGCAGTACTTC. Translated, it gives CASSRLPGLYEQYF.

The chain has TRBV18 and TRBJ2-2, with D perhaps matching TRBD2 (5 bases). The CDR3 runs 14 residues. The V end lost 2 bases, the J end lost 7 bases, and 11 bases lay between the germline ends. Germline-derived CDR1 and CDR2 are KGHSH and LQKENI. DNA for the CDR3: TGTGCCAGCTCACCAACGGCGGGTTACGGGGAGCTGTTTTTT. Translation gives CASSPTAGYGELFF.

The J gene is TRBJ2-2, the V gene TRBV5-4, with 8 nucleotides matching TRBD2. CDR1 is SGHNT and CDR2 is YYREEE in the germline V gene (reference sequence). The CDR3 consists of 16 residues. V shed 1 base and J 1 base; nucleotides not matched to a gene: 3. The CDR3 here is CASSLMLAGNTGELFF. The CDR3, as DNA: TGTGCCAGCAGCTTGATGCTAGCGGGGAACACCGGGGAGCTGTTTTTT.

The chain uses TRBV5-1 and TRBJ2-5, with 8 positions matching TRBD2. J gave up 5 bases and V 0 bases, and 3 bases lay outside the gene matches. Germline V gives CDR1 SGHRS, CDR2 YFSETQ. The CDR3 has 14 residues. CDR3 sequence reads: CASSLVIAGETQYF. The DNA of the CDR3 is TGCGCCAGCAGCTTGGTAATAGCGGGGGAGACCCAGTACTTC.

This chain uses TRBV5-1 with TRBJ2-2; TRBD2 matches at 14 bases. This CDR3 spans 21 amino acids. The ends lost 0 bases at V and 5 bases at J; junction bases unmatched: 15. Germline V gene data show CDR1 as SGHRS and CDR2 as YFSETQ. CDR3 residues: CASSLGKTPGLAGDRTGELFF. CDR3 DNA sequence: TGCGCCAGCAGCTTGGGAAAGACCCCGGGACTAGCGGGAGATCGAACCGGGGAGCTGTTTTTT.

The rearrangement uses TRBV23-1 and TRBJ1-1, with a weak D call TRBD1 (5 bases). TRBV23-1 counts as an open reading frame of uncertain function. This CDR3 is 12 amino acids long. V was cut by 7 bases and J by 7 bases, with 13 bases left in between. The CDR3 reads CASTEWGSEAFF. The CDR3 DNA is TGCGCCAGCACGGAGTGGGGCAGTGAAGCTTTCTTT.

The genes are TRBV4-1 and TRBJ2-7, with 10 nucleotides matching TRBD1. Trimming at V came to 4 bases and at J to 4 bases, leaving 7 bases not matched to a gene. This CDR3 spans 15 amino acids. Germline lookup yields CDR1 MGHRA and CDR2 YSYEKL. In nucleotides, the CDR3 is TGCGCCAGCAGCCCGGGACAGGGGAACCAGTACGAGCAGTACTTC. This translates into CASSPGQGNQYEQYF.

CDR3 bases: TGTGCCCGAAAAGGATATCTTGATGGGACCCAGTACTTC. It yields the protein CARKGYLDGTQYF. The V and J genes are TRBV2 and TRBJ2-5; no clear D. Trimming left V 11 bases short and J 7 bases short, with 20 bases between. Looked up from germline, CDR1 is SNHLY and CDR2 is FYNNEI. The CDR3 extends over 13 amino acids.

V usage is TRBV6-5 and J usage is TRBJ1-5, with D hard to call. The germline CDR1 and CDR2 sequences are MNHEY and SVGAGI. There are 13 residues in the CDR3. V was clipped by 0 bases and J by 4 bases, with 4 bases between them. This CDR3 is CASSYSRNQPQHF. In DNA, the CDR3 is TGTGCCAGCAGTTACTCGAGAAATCAGCCCCAGCATTTT.

The chain's CDR3 is CASSNLDTETQYF. CDR3 DNA: TGTGCCAGCTCTAACCTGGACACCGAGACCCAGTACTTC. The chain employs TRBV18 and TRBJ2-5; D is possibly TRBD1 (5 bases). V was pared by 6 bases and J by 5 bases, with 13 bases between. The germline V gene encodes CDR1 KGHSH and CDR2 LQKENI. The CDR3 length is 13 residues.